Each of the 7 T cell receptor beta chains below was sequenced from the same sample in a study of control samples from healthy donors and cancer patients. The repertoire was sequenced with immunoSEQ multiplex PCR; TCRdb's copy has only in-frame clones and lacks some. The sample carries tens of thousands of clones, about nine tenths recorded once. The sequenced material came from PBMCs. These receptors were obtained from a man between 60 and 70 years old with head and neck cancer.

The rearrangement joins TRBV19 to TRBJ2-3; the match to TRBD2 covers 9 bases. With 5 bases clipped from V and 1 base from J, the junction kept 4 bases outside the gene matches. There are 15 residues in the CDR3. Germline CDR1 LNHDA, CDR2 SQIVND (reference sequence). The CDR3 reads CASSLKRGGTDTQYF. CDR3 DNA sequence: TGTGCCAGTAGTCTCAAGCGGGGGGGCACAGATACGCAGTATTTT.

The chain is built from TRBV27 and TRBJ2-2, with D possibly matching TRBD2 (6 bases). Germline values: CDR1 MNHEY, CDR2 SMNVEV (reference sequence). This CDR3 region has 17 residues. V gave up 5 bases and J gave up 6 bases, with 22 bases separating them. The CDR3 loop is CASSPPLTGVTSGELFF. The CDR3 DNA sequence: TGTGCCAGCAGTCCCCCGTTAACGGGAGTCACCTCCGGGGAGCTGTTTTTT.

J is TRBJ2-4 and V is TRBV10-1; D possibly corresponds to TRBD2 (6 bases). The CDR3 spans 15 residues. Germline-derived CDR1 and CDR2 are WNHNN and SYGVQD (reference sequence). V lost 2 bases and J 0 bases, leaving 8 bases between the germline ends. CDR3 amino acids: CASSENGGAKNIQYF. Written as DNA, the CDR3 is TGCGCCAGCAGTGAGAACGGGGGAGCCAAAAACATTCAGTACTTC.

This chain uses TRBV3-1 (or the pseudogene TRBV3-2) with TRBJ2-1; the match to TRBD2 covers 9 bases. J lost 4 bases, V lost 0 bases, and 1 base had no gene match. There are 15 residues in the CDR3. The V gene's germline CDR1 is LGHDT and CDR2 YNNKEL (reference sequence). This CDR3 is CASSQDSGGYNEQFF. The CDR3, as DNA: TGTGCCAGCAGCCAAGATAGCGGGGGTTACAATGAGCAGTTCTTC.

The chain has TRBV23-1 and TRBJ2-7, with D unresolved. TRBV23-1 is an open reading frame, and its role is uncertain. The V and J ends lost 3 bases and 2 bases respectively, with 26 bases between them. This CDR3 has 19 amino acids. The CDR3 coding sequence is TGCGCCAGCAGTCACAATTTAGGACGTAGTTGGGATAGAACCTACGAGCAGTACTTC. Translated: CASSHNLGRSWDRTYEQYF.

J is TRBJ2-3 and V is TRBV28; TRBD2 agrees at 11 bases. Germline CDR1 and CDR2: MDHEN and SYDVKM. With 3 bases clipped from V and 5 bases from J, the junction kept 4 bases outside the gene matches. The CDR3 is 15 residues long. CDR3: CASSFLAGGVDTQYF. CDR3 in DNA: TGTGCCAGCAGTTTTTTAGCGGGGGGGGTAGATACGCAGTATTTT.

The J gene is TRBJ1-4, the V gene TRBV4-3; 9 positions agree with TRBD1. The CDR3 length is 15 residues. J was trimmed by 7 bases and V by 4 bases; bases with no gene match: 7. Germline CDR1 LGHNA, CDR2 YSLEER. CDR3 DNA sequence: TGCGCCAGCAGCCCGGACCACAGGGGGCCTGAAAAACTGTTTTTT. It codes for CASSPDHRGPEKLFF.